This TCR beta chain was identified during a study of blood T cell repertoires in COVID-19. Looking at the study overall: The origin of the acute and convalescent COVID-19 samples was the United States, Italy and Spain.

Assay used: immunoSEQ multiplex PCR; TCRdb lists only in-frame clones, some missing. The data show approximately 200,000 clones, roughly 94% seen once. Seattle cases were enrolled at active infection and followed longitudinally. V was clipped by 2 bases and J by 3 bases; unmatched bases: 3. This CDR3 is built from 13 residues. Germline V gene lookup returns CDR1 GTSNPN and CDR2 SVGIG (reference sequence). The origin of this receptor is a man aged 25-45 years with COVID-19, enrolled during active disease. The chain has TRBV30 and TRBJ1-1, with 7 nucleotides matching TRBD1. The sequenced material came from peripheral blood. The CDR3 protein is CAWSTGVDTEAFF. CDR3 nucleotides: TGTGCCTGGAGTACAGGGGTGGACACTGAAGCTTTCTTT.